This T cell receptor (beta chain) was documented in a study of T cell responses to AZD1222 COVID-19 vaccine. The assay was immunoSEQ multiplex PCR, and TCRdb's table has in-frame clones only and misses some. The repertoire includes approximately 81,000 clones, 83% of them detected once, and roughly 1.3% sits in the top ten. Germline CDR1 is SGHNT and CDR2 is YYREEE (reference sequence). The CDR3 spans 14 residues. Trimming took off 4 bases at V and 4 bases at J, with 14 bases between the two ends. V usage is TRBV5-4 and J usage is TRBJ1-1; perhaps TRBD1 as D (5 bases). The sequences come from peripheral blood, collected 28 days after the second AZD1222 dose. The clonotype was recovered from an adult who received the AZD1222 COVID-19 vaccine. The CDR3 sequence: CASSGSGISTEAFF. CDR3 sequence (DNA): TGTGCCAGCAGCGGATCAGGGATTAGCACTGAAGCTTTCTTT.